The 21 T cell receptor beta chains given below trace back to one sample, sequenced in a study of blood T cell repertoires in COVID-19. Produced via immunoSEQ multiplex PCR; TCRdb's table is partial and in-frame only. Of roughly 200,000 clones in the sample, approximately 78% were seen once. Sequencing was done on a sample of peripheral blood. All receptors derive from a woman at least 80 years old with COVID-19, enrolled during active disease.

The chain has TRBV2 and TRBJ1-5; 10 bases match TRBD1. This CDR3 is built from 14 residues. The trim removed 7 bases at V and 2 bases at J, leaving 2 bases unmatched. Germline V CDR1 and CDR2: SNHLY, FYNNEI. The CDR3 reads CASKGTGGNQPQHF. DNA of the CDR3: TGTGCCAGCAAGGGGACAGGGGGCAATCAGCCCCAGCATTTT.

Only a few counts were recorded for this clone. V usage is TRBV6-2 or TRBV6-3 and J usage is TRBJ1-1, with unresolved D. The CDR3 length is 13 residues. Trimming took off 2 bases at V and 1 base at J, with 5 bases between the two ends. Germline V lookup: CDR1 MNHEY, CDR2 SVGEGT. CDR3 amino acids: CASSYGENTEAFF. CDR3 coding DNA: TGTGCCAGCAGTTACGGAGAGAACACTGAAGCTTTCTTT.

V is TRBV18 and J is TRBJ1-5; TRBD1 agrees at 7 bases. V dropped 5 bases and J dropped 4; count of bases not matched to a gene: 5. Germline loops: CDR1 KGHSH, CDR2 LQKENI. The CDR3 runs 14 residues. Here the CDR3 reads CASSSGTANQPQHF. CDR3 sequence (DNA): TGTGCCAGCTCATCCGGGACAGCTAATCAGCCCCAGCATTTT.

The chain links TRBV29-1 to TRBJ2-7; D is unresolved. The CDR3 runs to 11 residues. Trimming shortened V by 5 bases and J by 6 bases, and 11 bases separated the two germline ends. Germline CDR1 SQVTM, CDR2 ANQGSEA. CDR3 sequence reads: CSVHSGGEQYF. The CDR3 DNA follows: TGCAGCGTTCATTCGGGTGGCGAGCAGTACTTC.

This chain links TRBV4-1 with TRBJ2-3; 7 bases are shared with TRBD2. CDR3 length equals 17 residues. From germline, CDR1 is MGHRA and CDR2 YSYEKL. The trim removed 1 base at V and 4 bases at J, leaving 11 bases unmatched. CDR3 DNA: TGCGCCAGCAGCCAAGTCCGGGACTACCTCGGGGCAGATACGCAGTATTTT. As protein: CASSQVRDYLGADTQYF.

The chain links TRBV3-1 (or the pseudogene TRBV3-2) to TRBJ2-7, with 7 bases identical to TRBD1. The V gene's germline CDR1 is LGHDT and CDR2 YNNKEL (reference sequence). There are 12 residues in the CDR3. Losses at the gene ends were 5 bases for V and 2 bases for J; bases not matched to a gene: 0. The CDR3 loop reads CASSDRAYEQYF. The CDR3 DNA is TGTGCCAGCAGCGACAGGGCCTACGAGCAGTACTTC.

The chain recombines TRBV5-1 with TRBJ2-3; TRBD1 aligns across 7 bases. V lost 4 bases and J lost 7; bases outside the gene matches: 3. The CDR3 covers 12 residues. Germline V CDR1 and CDR2: SGHRS, YFSETQ. CDR3 residues: CASSPDRNTQYF. The CDR3 DNA sequence: TGCGCCAGCAGCCCGGACAGGAATACGCAGTATTTT.

The chain employs TRBV6-1 and TRBJ1-3; D remains ambiguous. Germline loops: CDR1 MNHNS, CDR2 SASEGT. CDR3 length equals 12 residues. The V end lost 3 bases, the J end lost 4 bases, and 4 bases lay between the germline ends. CDR3 DNA: TGTGCCAGCAGTGACAGGGGAAACACCATATATTTT. Protein sequence: CASSDRGNTIYF.

The rearrangement uses TRBV7-9 and TRBJ2-1; 7 bases fit TRBD2. This CDR3 contains 19 residues. V shed 1 base, J shed 8 bases, and the junction held 20 bases outside the gene matches. The V gene's germline CDR1 is SEHNR and CDR2 FQNEAQ (reference sequence). CDR3 nucleotides: TGTGCCAGCAGCTTAGTGTTCTCTAGCGGAATGTTCTCTAGAGATGAGCAGTTCTTC. Translating gives CASSLVFSSGMFSRDEQFF.

V is TRBV4-1 and J is TRBJ1-1, with a weak D call TRBD1 (5 bases). The CDR3 consists of 14 residues. Germline V gene lookup returns CDR1 MGHRA and CDR2 YSYEKL. V dropped 1 base and J dropped 2 bases, with 8 bases sitting between them. CDR3 DNA: TGCGCCAGCAGCCAAGTTCAGGGTAACACTGAAGCTTTCTTT. It yields the protein CASSQVQGNTEAFF.

This rearrangement joins TRBV28 to TRBJ1-5; TRBD1 matches at 8 bases. This CDR3 is built from 16 residues. Germline loops: CDR1 MDHEN, CDR2 SYDVKM. V lost 1 base and J lost 7; bases outside the gene matches: 9. The CDR3: CASSLSPDRAQQPQHF. DNA for the CDR3: TGTGCCAGCAGTTTATCCCCGGACAGGGCGCAGCAGCCCCAGCATTTT.

The chain couples TRBV19 to TRBJ2-1; 9 bases line up with TRBD2. Germline trimming cut 3 bases from V and 2 bases from J; bases unmatched to any gene: 5. There are 16 residues in the CDR3. Germline lookup yields CDR1 LNHDA and CDR2 SQIVND (reference sequence). The CDR3 reads CASSIRSSGAYNEQFF. The CDR3 DNA reads TGTGCCAGTAGTATCAGGTCTAGCGGGGCCTACAATGAGCAGTTCTTC.

The gene calls are TRBV28 and TRBJ2-5, with TRBD2 matching over 9 bases. This CDR3 spans 17 amino acids. V shed 5 bases, J shed 5 bases, and the junction held 15 bases outside the gene matches. Germline V gives CDR1 MDHEN, CDR2 SYDVKM. DNA for the CDR3: TGTGCCAGCAGTCTAGCGGGACGCTTTGCGGGAAAGGAGACCCAGTACTTC. It specifies CASSLAGRFAGKETQYF.

This clone was counted only a few times. The chain employs TRBV2 and TRBJ2-7, with 8 bases fitting TRBD2. Trimming removed 5 bases from V and 5 bases from J; junction bases left unmatched: 11. This CDR3 has 15 amino acids. In germline, CDR1 is SNHLY, CDR2 FYNNEI. The CDR3 here is CASSPWSGSSNEQYF. The DNA for the CDR3 is TGTGCCAGCAGTCCCTGGAGCGGGAGTTCGAACGAGCAGTACTTC.

The V call is TRBV29-1, the J call TRBJ2-5, with 8 bases matching TRBD2. Trimming removed 4 bases from V and 4 bases from J; junction bases left unmatched: 14. The length of the CDR3 is 16 residues. Germline V gene data show CDR1 as SQVTM and CDR2 as ANQGSEA. The CDR3 DNA reads TGCAGCGTTGGAGTTCCTCGGGGGGGCCCCGGAGAGACCCAGTACTTC. Its protein is CSVGVPRGGPGETQYF.

V gene TRBV30 combines with J gene TRBJ1-2, with 11 nucleotides matching TRBD1. Losses at the gene ends were 2 bases for V and 7 bases for J; bases not matched to a gene: 12. CDR3 length equals 16 residues. Germline values: CDR1 GTSNPN, CDR2 SVGIG (reference sequence). The CDR3 spells CAWSSPLGQGVPGYTF. In nucleotides, the CDR3 is TGTGCCTGGAGTTCACCACTGGGACAGGGGGTGCCTGGCTACACCTTC.

This clone was observed a handful of times. The V and J genes are TRBV18 and TRBJ2-7, with TRBD1 matching over 7 bases. With V trimmed by 3 bases and J by 0 bases, 5 bases remained unmatched. Per the germline V gene, CDR1 is KGHSH and CDR2 is LQKENI. The CDR3 loop spans 15 amino acids. The CDR3 protein is CASSPVQGVSYEQYF. CDR3 in DNA: TGTGCCAGCTCACCGGTGCAGGGGGTCTCCTACGAGCAGTACTTC.

V is TRBV5-1 and J is TRBJ1-2, with D perhaps TRBD1 (6 bases). V was trimmed by 5 bases and J by 0 bases, leaving 17 bases between them. Per the germline V gene, CDR1 is SGHRS and CDR2 is YFSETQ. CDR3 length equals 16 residues. CDR3 nucleotide sequence: TGCGCCAGCAGTCCCGGGACACCTTGGGCTAACTATGGCTACACCTTC. Translation gives CASSPGTPWANYGYTF.

The chain links TRBV11-2 to TRBJ1-2, with D unclear. CDR1 is SGHAT and CDR2 is FQNNGV in the germline V gene. Trimming left V 3 bases short and J 8 bases short, with 10 bases between. There are 12 residues in the CDR3. The CDR3: CASSLEGGGYTF. CDR3 nucleotides: TGTGCCAGCAGCTTGGAGGGCGGCGGCTACACCTTC.

The rearrangement joins TRBV10-3 to TRBJ2-7; possible D gene TRBD2, 7 bases. The CDR3 consists of 16 residues. With 6 bases removed from V and 2 bases from J, the gap between germline ends came to 20 bases. The germline V gene has CDR1 ENHRY and CDR2 SYGVKD. The DNA for the CDR3 is TGTGCCATCAGCAGGGGCGAGAGCGGGACCGCCTACGAGCAGTACTTC. Its protein is CAISRGESGTAYEQYF.

The chain employs TRBV25-1 and TRBJ1-1; D is perhaps TRBD1 (6 bases). The germline V gene encodes CDR1 MGHDK and CDR2 SYGVNS. V lost 1 base and J lost 3, with 12 bases in between. The CDR3 is made up of 15 amino acids. CDR3 bases: TGTGCCAGCAGTGAATCATTGGGGGCATACACTGAAGCTTTCTTT. The encoded protein is CASSESLGAYTEAFF.